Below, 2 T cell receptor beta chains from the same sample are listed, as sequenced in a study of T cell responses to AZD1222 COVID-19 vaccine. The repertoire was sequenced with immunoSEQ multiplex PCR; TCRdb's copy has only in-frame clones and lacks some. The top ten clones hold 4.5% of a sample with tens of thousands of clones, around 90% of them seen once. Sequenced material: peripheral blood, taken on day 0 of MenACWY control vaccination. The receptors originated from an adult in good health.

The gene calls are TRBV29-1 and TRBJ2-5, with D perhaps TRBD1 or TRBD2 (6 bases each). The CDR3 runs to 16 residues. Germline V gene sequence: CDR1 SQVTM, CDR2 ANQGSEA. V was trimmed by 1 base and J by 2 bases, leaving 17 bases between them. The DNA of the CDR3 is TGCAGCGTTGAAGCTTGGAGGGGGGCTTCTCAAGAGACCCAGTACTTC. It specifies CSVEAWRGASQETQYF.

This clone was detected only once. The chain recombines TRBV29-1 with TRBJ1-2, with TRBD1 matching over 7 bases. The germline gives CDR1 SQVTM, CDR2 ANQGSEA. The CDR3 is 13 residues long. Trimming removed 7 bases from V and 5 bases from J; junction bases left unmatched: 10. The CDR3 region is CSALEGAHYGYTF. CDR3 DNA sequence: TGCAGCGCCCTGGAGGGGGCGCATTATGGCTACACCTTC.